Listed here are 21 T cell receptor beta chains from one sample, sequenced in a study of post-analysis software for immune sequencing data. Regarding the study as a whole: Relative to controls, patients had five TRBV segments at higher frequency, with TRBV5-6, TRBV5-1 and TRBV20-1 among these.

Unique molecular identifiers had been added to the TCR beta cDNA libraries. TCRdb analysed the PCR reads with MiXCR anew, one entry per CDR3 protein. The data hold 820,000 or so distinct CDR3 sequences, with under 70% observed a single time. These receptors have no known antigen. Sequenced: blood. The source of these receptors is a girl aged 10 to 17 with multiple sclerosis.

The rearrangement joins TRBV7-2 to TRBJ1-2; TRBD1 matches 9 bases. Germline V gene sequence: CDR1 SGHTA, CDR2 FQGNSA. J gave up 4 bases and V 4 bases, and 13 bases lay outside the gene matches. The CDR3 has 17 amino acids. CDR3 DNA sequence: TGTGCCAGCAGCTCGTCCCGGGACAGGGTCGGAGGCTATGGCTACACCTTC. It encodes CASSSSRDRVGGYGYTF.

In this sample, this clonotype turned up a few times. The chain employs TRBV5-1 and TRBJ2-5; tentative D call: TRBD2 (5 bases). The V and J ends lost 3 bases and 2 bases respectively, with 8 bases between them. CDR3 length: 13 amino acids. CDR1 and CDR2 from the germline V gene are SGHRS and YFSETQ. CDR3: CASSWELQETQYF. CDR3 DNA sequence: TGCGCCAGCAGCTGGGAGTTACAAGAGACCCAGTACTTC.

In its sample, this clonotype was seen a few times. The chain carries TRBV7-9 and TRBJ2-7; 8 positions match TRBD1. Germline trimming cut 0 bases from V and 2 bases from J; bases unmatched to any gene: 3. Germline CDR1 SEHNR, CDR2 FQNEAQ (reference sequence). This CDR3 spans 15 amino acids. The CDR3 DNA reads TGTGCCAGCAGCTTAGCTGGACAGGGAGCCTACGAGCAGTACTTC. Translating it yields CASSLAGQGAYEQYF.

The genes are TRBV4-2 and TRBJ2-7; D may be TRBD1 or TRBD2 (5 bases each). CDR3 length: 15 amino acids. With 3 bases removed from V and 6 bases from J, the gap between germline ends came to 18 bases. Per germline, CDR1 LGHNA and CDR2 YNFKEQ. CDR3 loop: CASSQASGTGGEQYF. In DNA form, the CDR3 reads TGTGCCAGCAGCCAGGCTTCCGGGACCGGAGGCGAGCAGTACTTC.

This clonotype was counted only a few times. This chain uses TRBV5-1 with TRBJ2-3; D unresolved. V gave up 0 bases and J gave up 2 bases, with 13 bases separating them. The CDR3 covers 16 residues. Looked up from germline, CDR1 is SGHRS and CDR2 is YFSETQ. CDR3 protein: CASSLGLQQYTDTQYF. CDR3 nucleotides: TGCGCCAGCAGCTTGGGACTCCAACAATACACAGATACGCAGTATTTT.

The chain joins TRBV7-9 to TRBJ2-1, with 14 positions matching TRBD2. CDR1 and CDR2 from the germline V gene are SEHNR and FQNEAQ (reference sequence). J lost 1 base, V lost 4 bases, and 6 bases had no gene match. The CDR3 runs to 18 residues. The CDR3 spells CASSSRLAGGQSYNEQFF. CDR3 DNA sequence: TGTGCCAGCAGCTCCCGACTAGCGGGAGGGCAGTCCTACAATGAGCAGTTCTTC.

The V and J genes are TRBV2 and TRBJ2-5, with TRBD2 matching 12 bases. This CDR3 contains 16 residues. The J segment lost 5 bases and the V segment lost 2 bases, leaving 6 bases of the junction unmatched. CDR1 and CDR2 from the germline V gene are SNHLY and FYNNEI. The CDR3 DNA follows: TGTGCCAGCAGTGAACCTAGCGGGAGGGCCGGGGAGACCCAGTACTTC. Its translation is CASSEPSGRAGETQYF.

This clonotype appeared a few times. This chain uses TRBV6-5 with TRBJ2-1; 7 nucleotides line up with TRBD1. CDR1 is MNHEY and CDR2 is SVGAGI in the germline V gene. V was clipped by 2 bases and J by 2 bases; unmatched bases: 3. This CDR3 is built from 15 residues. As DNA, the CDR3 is TGTGCCAGCAGTTACGGACAGGTTACCTACAATGAGCAGTTCTTC. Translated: CASSYGQVTYNEQFF.

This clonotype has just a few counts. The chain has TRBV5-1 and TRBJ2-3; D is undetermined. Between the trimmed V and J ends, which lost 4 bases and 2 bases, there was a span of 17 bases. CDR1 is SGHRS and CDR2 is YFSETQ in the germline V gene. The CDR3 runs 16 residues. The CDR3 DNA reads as TGCGCCAGCAGCCTCCTCCTGCGACGACCCACAGATACGCAGTATTTT. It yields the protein CASSLLLRRPTDTQYF.

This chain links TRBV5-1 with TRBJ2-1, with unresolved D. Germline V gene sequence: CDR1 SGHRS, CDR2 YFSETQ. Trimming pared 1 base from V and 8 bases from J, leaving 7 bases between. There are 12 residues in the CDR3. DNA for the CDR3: TGCGCCAGCAGCTTGTTCGCCGATGAGCAGTTCTTC. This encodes CASSLFADEQFF.

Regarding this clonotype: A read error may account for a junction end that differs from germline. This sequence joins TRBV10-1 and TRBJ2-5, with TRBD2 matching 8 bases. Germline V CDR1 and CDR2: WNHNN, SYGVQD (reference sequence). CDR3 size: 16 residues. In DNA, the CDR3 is TGCGCCAGTAGTGATTCGTCTAGCGGGTACCAAGAGACCCAGTACTTC. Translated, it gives CASSDSSSGYQETQYF.

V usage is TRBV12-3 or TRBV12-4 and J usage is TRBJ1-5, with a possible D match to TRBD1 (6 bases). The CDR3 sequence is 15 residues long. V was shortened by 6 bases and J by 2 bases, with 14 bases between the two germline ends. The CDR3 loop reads CASRGGLGGNQPQHF. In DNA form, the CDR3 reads TGTGCCAGCAGAGGGGGGCTCGGGGGCAATCAGCCCCAGCATTTT.

The CDR3 sequence is CASSLAGRTDNEQYF. CDR3 DNA sequence: TGTGCCAGCAGCTTGGCGGGCCGGACAGACAATGAGCAGTACTTC. This chain joins TRBV7-3 and TRBJ2-7; D might be TRBD1 (6 bases). The CDR3 is 15 amino acids. The V end was cut by 3 bases, the J end by 7 bases, with 19 bases between. Germline V lookup: CDR1 SGHTA, CDR2 FQGTGA.

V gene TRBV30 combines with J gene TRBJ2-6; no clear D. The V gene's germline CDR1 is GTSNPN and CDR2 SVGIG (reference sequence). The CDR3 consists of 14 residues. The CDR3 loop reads CAVAIGSGANVLTF. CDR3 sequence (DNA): TGTGCTGTGGCGATTGGGTCCGGGGCCAACGTCCTGACTTTC.

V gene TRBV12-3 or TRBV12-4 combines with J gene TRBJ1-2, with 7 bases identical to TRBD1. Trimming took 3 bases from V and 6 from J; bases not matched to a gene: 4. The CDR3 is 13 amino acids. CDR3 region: CASSFDREDGYTF. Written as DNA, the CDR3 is TGTGCCAGCAGTTTCGACAGGGAGGATGGCTACACCTTC.

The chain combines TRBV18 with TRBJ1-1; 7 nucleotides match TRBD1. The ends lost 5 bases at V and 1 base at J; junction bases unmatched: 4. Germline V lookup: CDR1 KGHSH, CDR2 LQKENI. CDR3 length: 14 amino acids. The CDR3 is CASSTQGKNTEAFF. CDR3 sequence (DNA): TGTGCCAGCTCAACACAGGGGAAGAACACTGAAGCTTTCTTT.

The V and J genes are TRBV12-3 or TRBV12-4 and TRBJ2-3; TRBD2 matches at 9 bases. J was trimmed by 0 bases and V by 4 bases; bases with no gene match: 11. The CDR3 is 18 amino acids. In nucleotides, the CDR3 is TGTGCCAGCAGTTCTGGTCCTAGCGGGGTCGTGAGCACAGATACGCAGTATTTT. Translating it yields CASSSGPSGVVSTDTQYF.

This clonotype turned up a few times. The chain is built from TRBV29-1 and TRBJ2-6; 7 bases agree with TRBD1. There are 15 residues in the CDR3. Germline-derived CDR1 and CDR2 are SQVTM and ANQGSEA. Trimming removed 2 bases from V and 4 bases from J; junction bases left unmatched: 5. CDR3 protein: CSVELQGQGANVLTF. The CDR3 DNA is TGCAGCGTTGAATTACAGGGGCAAGGGGCCAACGTCCTGACTTTC.

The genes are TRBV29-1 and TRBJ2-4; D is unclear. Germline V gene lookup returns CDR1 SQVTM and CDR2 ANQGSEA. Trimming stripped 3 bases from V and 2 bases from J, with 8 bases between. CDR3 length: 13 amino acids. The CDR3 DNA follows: TGCAGCGTTGAGCTAGAAACCAAAAACATTCAGTACTTC. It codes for CSVELETKNIQYF.

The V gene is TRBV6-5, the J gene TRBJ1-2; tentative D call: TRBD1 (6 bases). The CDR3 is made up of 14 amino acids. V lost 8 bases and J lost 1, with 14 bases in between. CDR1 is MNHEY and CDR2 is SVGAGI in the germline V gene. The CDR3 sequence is CASGTRLLNYGYTF. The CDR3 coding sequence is TGTGCCAGCGGGACAAGACTTCTTAACTATGGCTACACCTTC.

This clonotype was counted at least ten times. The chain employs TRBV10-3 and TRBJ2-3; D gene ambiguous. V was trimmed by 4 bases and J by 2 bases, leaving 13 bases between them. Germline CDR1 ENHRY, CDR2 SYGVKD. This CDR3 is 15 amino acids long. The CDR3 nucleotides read TGTGCCATCAGTGCTTTGTTCCCGAACACAGATACGCAGTATTTT. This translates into CAISALFPNTDTQYF.